This paragraph covers one T cell receptor (beta chain) sequence. The germline V and J ends were trimmed by 3 bases and 2 bases, with 10 bases remaining between them. In germline, CDR1 is MDHEN, CDR2 SYDVKM. The CDR3 has 14 residues. This record belongs to a study of blood T cell repertoires in COVID-19. Participant-reported clinical history was the basis for cohort assignment. In the original processing: Researchers report that nucleated cell counts were estimated from reference gene primer amplification. Libraries were prepared by immunoSEQ multiplex PCR; TCRdb keeps only in-frame clonotypes and omits some of them. Clone size and the V and J calls come from that table; the DNA yielded D and trimming. Of 350,000 or so clones listed, around nine tenths are singletons.

The V gene is TRBV28, the J gene TRBJ1-1; D is unresolved. The sample comprised PBMCs or T cells enriched from blood (not recorded which). This clonotype was sampled from a woman in her twenties or thirties who had been exposed to COVID-19. The CDR3 sequence is CASSLIGVNTEAFF. Written as DNA, the CDR3 is TGTGCCAGCAGTTTGATCGGGGTAAACACTGAAGCTTTCTTT.